These 5 T cell receptor beta chains share one sample of origin, sequenced in a study of cytomegalovirus exposure and HLA in healthy donors. PCR involved 60 Vbeta and 13 Jbeta primers. The protocol was immunoSEQ multiplex PCR, while the TCRdb copy is restricted to in-frame clones and leaves out a portion. The data contain about 140,000 clones, 70% to 80% of them seen just once; the ten biggest clones take up 2.2%. Specimen: PBMCs. Every receptor here comes from a man between 25 and 39 years old in good health and CMV-seronegative.

This clone was observed a few times. The CDR3 region is CASSMGQGAVNGQYF. The CDR3 DNA reads as TGTGCCAGCAGTATGGGACAGGGGGCGGTTAATGGGCAGTACTTC. This chain links TRBV6-5 with TRBJ2-7, with 12 bases identical to TRBD1. Germline CDR1 MNHEY, CDR2 SVGAGI. J lost 9 bases, V lost 5 bases, and 11 bases had no gene match. There are 15 residues in the CDR3.

V and J are TRBV5-1 and TRBJ2-7; TRBD1 matches 10 bases. V lost 0 bases and J lost 10; bases outside the gene matches: 4. The CDR3 extends over 13 amino acids. The V gene's germline CDR1 is SGHRS and CDR2 YFSETQ. CDR3 sequence (DNA): TGCGCCAGCAGCTTGGGGGACAGGGGTTCACAGTACTTC. Its protein is CASSLGDRGSQYF. Full variable domain (missing parts from reference TRBV5-1 and TRBJ2-7): KAGVTQTPRYLIKTRGQQVTLSCSPISGHRSVSWYQQTPGQGLQFLFEYFSETQRNKGNFPGRFSGRQFSNSRSEMNVSTLELGDSALYLCASSLGDRGSQYFGPGTRLTVT.

This chain links TRBV29-1 with TRBJ2-3; D unresolved. The germline gives CDR1 SQVTM, CDR2 ANQGSEA. The CDR3 has 10 residues. V lost 6 bases and J 2 bases, leaving 3 bases between the germline ends. The CDR3 spells CSVLTDTQYF. CDR3 in DNA: TGCAGCGTCCTCACAGATACGCAGTATTTT.

This chain links TRBV28 with TRBJ1-4; D not resolved. This CDR3 region has 13 residues. CDR1 is MDHEN, CDR2 SYDVKM, per germline. With 10 bases removed from V and 8 bases from J, the gap between germline ends came to 17 bases. The CDR3 region has the DNA TGTGCCACGAATGAAATTACTGCGGAAAAACTGTTTTTT. Its protein product is CATNEITAEKLFF.

The J gene is TRBJ2-1, the V gene TRBV9, with 9 bases that match TRBD2. The V gene end was trimmed by 0 bases and the J gene end by 4 bases; junction bases not matched to a gene: 14. CDR1 and CDR2 from the germline V gene are SGDLS and YYNGEE. The CDR3 runs 19 residues. CDR3 in amino acids: CASSVATGRGGRGYNEQFF. For the CDR3, the DNA is TGTGCCAGCAGCGTAGCTACGGGGAGGGGCGGGAGGGGATACAATGAGCAGTTCTTC. The full variable domain, rest sourced from reference TRBV9 and TRBJ2-1, is DSGVTQTPKHLITATGQRVTLRCSPRSGDLSVYWYQQSLDQGLQFLIQYYNGEERAKGNILERFSAQQFPDLHSELNLSSLELGDSALYFCASSVATGRGGRGYNEQFFGPGTRLTVL.